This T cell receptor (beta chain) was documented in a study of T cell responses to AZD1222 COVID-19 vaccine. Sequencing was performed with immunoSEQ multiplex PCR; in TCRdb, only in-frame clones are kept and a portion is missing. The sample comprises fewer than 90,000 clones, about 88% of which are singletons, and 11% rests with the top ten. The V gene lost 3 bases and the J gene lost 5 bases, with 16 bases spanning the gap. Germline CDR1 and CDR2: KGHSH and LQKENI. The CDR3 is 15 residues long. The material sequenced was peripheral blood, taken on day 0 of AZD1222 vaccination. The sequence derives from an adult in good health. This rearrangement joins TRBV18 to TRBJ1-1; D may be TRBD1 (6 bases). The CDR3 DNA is TGTGCCAGCTCACCGGGATTGAACAGGGAAACTGAAGCTTTCTTT. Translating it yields CASSPGLNRETEAFF.